The sequence of this T cell receptor (beta chain) was determined in a study of T cell responses to AZD1222 COVID-19 vaccine. Clones were sequenced by immunoSEQ multiplex PCR, and TCRdb holds only the in-frame ones, with some missing. Counted here are about 130,000 clones, 90% to 95% occurring once; the ten biggest clones make up approximately 6.8%. Study-level findings and limits: The peak T cell response came first, and repertoires were sampled only after it. Donor demographics were predominantly white British with a female majority; clonal diversity may be underestimated.

Details on this clone: Antigen unknown.

Trimming shortened V by 4 bases and J by 8 bases, and 15 bases separated the two germline ends. CDR3 length: 13 amino acids. Here the sequenced sample was peripheral blood, taken 28 days after the second AZD1222 dose. This TCR was sampled from an adult who received the AZD1222 COVID-19 vaccine. The chain couples TRBV5-3 to TRBJ1-1; a possible D gene is TRBD1 (6 bases). TRBV5-3 is an open reading frame, and its role is uncertain. CDR3 DNA: TGTGCCAGAAGCCCCGGGGGGGGCGAAGAAGCTTTCTTT. Translated, it gives CARSPGGGEEAFF.